These 5 T cell receptor beta chains were all obtained from the same sample, sequenced in a study of cytomegalovirus exposure and HLA in healthy donors. The PCR had 60 Vbeta and 13 Jbeta primers. Profiling relied on immunoSEQ multiplex PCR, and the TCRdb table lists in-frame clones only, not all of them. The sample has some 80,000 clones. The sequenced sample was PBMCs. Receptors were obtained from a man between 45 and 60 years old in good health and CMV-seropositive.

The genes are TRBV6-6 and TRBJ2-7; TRBD1 matches at 9 bases. Trimming at V came to 0 bases and at J to 7 bases, leaving 4 bases not matched to a gene. This CDR3 region has 14 residues. Germline V CDR1 and CDR2: MNHNY, SVGAGI (reference sequence). CDR3 residues: CASSYSDRGGEQYV. The CDR3 DNA follows: TGTGCCAGCAGTTACTCAGACAGGGGGGGAGAGCAGTACGTC.

The chain couples TRBV30 to TRBJ1-3; D may be TRBD1 (5 bases). The V gene lost 3 bases and the J gene lost 1 base, with 10 bases spanning the gap. The length of the CDR3 is 14 residues. Germline CDR1 and CDR2: GTSNPN and SVGIG (reference sequence). CDR3 sequence: CAWRRTGSGNTIYF. The CDR3 DNA reads TGTGCCTGGAGGCGTACAGGATCTGGAAACACCATATATTTT.

This rearrangement joins TRBV30 to TRBJ2-7, with 7 bases lining up with TRBD1. This CDR3 is built from 13 residues. Per germline, CDR1 GTSNPN and CDR2 SVGIG (reference sequence). Trimming removed 1 base from V and 4 bases from J; junction bases left unmatched: 4. This CDR3 is CAWSDGTVYEQYV. The CDR3 region has the DNA TGTGCCTGGAGTGATGGGACAGTTTACGAGCAGTACGTC.

The chain has TRBV21-1 and TRBJ1-1; the table calls TRBD1, which could not be checked here. TRBV21-1 is classified as a pseudogene. The CDR3 has 13 amino acids. The CDR3 region has the DNA TGTGCCAGTTGGACAGAGGGGGACACTGAAGCTTTCTTT. It yields the protein CASWTEGDTEAFF.

The rearrangement links TRBV6-1 to TRBJ1-6; the D gene is possibly TRBD1 (5 bases). The CDR3 spans 12 residues. Germline V gives CDR1 MNHNS, CDR2 SASEGT. V lost 8 bases to trimming and J lost 8 bases, with 10 bases between them. The CDR3 bases are TGTGCCAGCCGACAGTCGGATTCACCCCTCCACTTT. Its translation is CASRQSDSPLHF.